Following are 24 T cell receptor beta chains from one sample sequenced in a study of naive and memory T cell subsets. TCR cDNA received a 3' ligated oligonucleotide that carried a UMI. Ligated cDNA underwent four rounds of PCR with nested alpha and beta constant region primers and SP2. TCRdb itself ran the 5' RACE reads through MiXCR, one entry per CDR3 protein. The sample records roughly 48,000 distinct CDR3 sequences, approximately 4.5% being singletons. These receptors originate from a female donor in good health.

The chain is built from TRBV7-6 and TRBJ2-3; TRBD2 aligns across 9 bases. V lost 0 bases, J lost 1 base, and 5 bases stayed unmatched. Germline lookup yields CDR1 SGHVS and CDR2 FNYEAQ. The CDR3 consists of 17 residues. The CDR3 loop is CASSLADRTSGTDTQYF. The CDR3 DNA reads as TGTGCCAGCAGCTTAGCGGATAGGACTAGCGGCACAGATACGCAGTATTTT.

This clonotype was seen at least ten times. CDR3 amino acids: CAWSVHGGRETQYF. The DNA of the CDR3 is TGTGCCTGGAGTGTACACGGGGGTCGGGAGACCCAGTACTTC. V usage is TRBV30 and J usage is TRBJ2-5, with a possible D match to TRBD2 (6 bases). The CDR3 runs to 14 residues. V was cut by 0 bases and J by 5 bases, with 13 bases left in between. Germline V gives CDR1 GTSNPN, CDR2 SVGIG (reference sequence).

This clonotype showed up many times. The V and J genes are TRBV6-5 and TRBJ1-1; maybe TRBD1 (5 bases). Germline lookup yields CDR1 MNHEY and CDR2 SVGAGI. The CDR3 consists of 16 residues. The V gene lost 6 bases and the J gene lost 1 base, with 18 bases spanning the gap. The CDR3 protein is CASRLFREAGNTEAFF. The CDR3 DNA is TGTGCCAGCAGGCTATTCAGGGAGGCAGGGAACACTGAAGCTTTCTTT.

This clonotype has a count of ten or more. V gene TRBV2 combines with J gene TRBJ2-1; 7 bases agree with TRBD2. The ends lost 6 bases at V and 4 bases at J; junction bases unmatched: 3. Germline V gene sequence: CDR1 SNHLY, CDR2 FYNNEI. The CDR3 sequence is 13 residues long. The CDR3 DNA reads TGTGCCAGCAGCTGGGACTATTACAATGAGCAGTTCTTC. Its translation: CASSWDYYNEQFF. Full variable domain (remainder filled in from reference TRBV2 and TRBJ2-1): EPEVTQTPSHQVTQMGQEVILRCVPISNHLYFYWYRQILGQKVEFLVSFYNNEISEKSEIFDDQFSVERPDGSNFTLKIRSTKLEDSAMYFCASSWDYYNEQFFGPGTRLTVL.

V and J are TRBV19 and TRBJ2-3, with D possibly TRBD2 on 5 matching bases. CDR1 and CDR2 (germline): LNHDA, SQIVND (reference sequence). Trimming took off 7 bases at V and 2 bases at J, with 16 bases between the two ends. There are 15 residues in the CDR3. CDR3 sequence (DNA): TGTGCCAGTATCGACCGTCCGGGGTACACAGATACGCAGTATTTT. This encodes CASIDRPGYTDTQYF.

At least ten counts were recorded for this clonotype. The chain is built from TRBV6-1 and TRBJ1-6, with D possibly being TRBD1 (6 bases). CDR1 is MNHNS, CDR2 SASEGT, per germline. Trimming left V 2 bases short and J 7 bases short, with 15 bases between. The CDR3 has 16 residues. CDR3 bases: TGTGCCAGCAGTGAACAACCGGGACAAGCAAATTCACCCCTCCACTTT. It encodes CASSEQPGQANSPLHF.

The rearrangement joins TRBV6-4 to TRBJ2-2; 8 bases fit TRBD1. V was pared by 4 bases and J by 1 base, with 5 bases of the junction left unmatched. Germline V gives CDR1 MRHNA, CDR2 SNTAGT. The CDR3 totals 16 residues. CDR3 sequence reads: CASSGGGQENTGELFF. For the CDR3, the DNA is TGTGCCAGCAGTGGAGGGGGACAGGAGAACACCGGGGAGCTGTTTTTT.

There are many counts of this clonotype. The V call is TRBV14, the J call TRBJ2-7; the D gene is possibly TRBD2 (6 bases). The CDR3 covers 15 residues. The V gene's germline CDR1 is SGHDN and CDR2 FVKESK. The V end was cut by 1 base, the J end by 2 bases, with 12 bases between. Here the CDR3 DNA reads TGTGCCAGCAGCCAAGTACTAGCAGCGGCCTACGAGCAGTACTTC. Translating it yields CASSQVLAAAYEQYF.

The chain is built from TRBV13 and TRBJ1-1, with 8 positions matching TRBD1. Trimming at V came to 6 bases and at J to 0 bases, leaving 3 bases not matched to a gene. The CDR3 loop spans 14 amino acids. Germline CDR1 reads PRHDT; CDR2 reads FYEKMQ (reference sequence). The CDR3 spells CASRNRGVNTEAFF. The CDR3 DNA reads as TGTGCCAGCAGAAACAGGGGGGTGAACACTGAAGCTTTCTTT.

This clonotype has at least ten counts. The V and J genes are TRBV27 and TRBJ1-1; no firm D call. Germline CDR1 reads MNHEY; CDR2 reads SMNVEV (reference sequence). This CDR3 region has 12 residues. Trimming pared 6 bases from V and 0 bases from J, leaving 5 bases between. Here the CDR3 reads CASSTVNTEAFF. The CDR3 nucleotides read TGTGCCAGCAGCACAGTGAACACTGAAGCTTTCTTT.

This clonotype has a count of ten or more. The chain combines TRBV5-1 with TRBJ1-1; no clear D gene. Looked up from germline, CDR1 is SGHRS and CDR2 is YFSETQ. Trimming pared 2 bases from V and 1 base from J, leaving 12 bases between. The CDR3 covers 15 residues. CDR3 residues: CASSFRPERNTEAFF. The CDR3 DNA reads TGCGCCAGCAGCTTTAGGCCAGAAAGGAACACTGAAGCTTTCTTT. Combining the CDR3 with reference TRBV5-1 and TRBJ1-1 gives the whole variable domain KAGVTQTPRYLIKTRGQQVTLSCSPISGHRSVSWYQQTPGQGLQFLFEYFSETQRNKGNFPGRFSGRQFSNSRSEMNVSTLELGDSALYLCASSFRPERNTEAFFGQGTRLTVV.

This clonotype appeared many times. The chain couples TRBV7-9 to TRBJ2-7, with D perhaps assigned TRBD1 or TRBD2 (5 bases each). V lost 6 bases to trimming and J lost 7 bases, with 10 bases between them. This CDR3 spans 11 amino acids. Germline CDR1 reads SEHNR; CDR2 reads FQNEAQ (reference sequence). CDR3 residues: CASRGTREQYF. In DNA form, the CDR3 reads TGTGCCAGCAGGGGGACCCGTGAGCAGTACTTC.

This clonotype was found many times. The chain couples TRBV29-1 to TRBJ1-2; TRBD1 aligns across 7 bases. CDR3 size: 15 residues. Unmatched junction bases numbered 14, after V lost 7 bases and J lost 3 bases. Germline-derived CDR1 and CDR2 are SQVTM and ANQGSEA. The DNA for the CDR3 is TGCAGCGCTAATTTTCAAGGGGGCTCTGACTATGGCTACACCTTC. It specifies CSANFQGGSDYGYTF. Variable domain in full (rest from reference TRBV29-1 and TRBJ1-2): SAVISQKPSRDICQRGTSLTIQCQVDSQVTMMFWYRQQPGQSLTLIATANQGSEATYESGFVIDKFPISRPNLTFSTLTVSNMSPEDSSIYLCSANFQGGSDYGYTFGSGTRLTVV.

Comment on this clonotype: This may be a read error, as it is one base from a much larger clone. The chain links TRBV15 to TRBJ2-5, with D possibly TRBD2 on 6 matching bases. V was pared by 8 bases and J by 3 bases, with 13 bases between. Per germline, CDR1 LNHNV and CDR2 YYDKDF (reference sequence). The CDR3 sequence is 13 residues long. DNA of the CDR3: TGTGCCACCGGCAACGGAGGGAAAGAGACCCAGTACTTC. This encodes CATGNGGKETQYF.

The sample holds many counts of this clonotype. The genes are TRBV20-1 and TRBJ2-6, with D perhaps being TRBD1 or TRBD2 (5 bases each). The CDR3 consists of 14 residues. CDR1 and CDR2 from the germline V gene are DFQATT and SNEGSKA (reference sequence). The V and J ends lost 0 bases and 2 bases respectively, with 5 bases between them. The CDR3 bases are TGCAGTGCTAGAGAGGGGGCTGGGGCCAACGTCCTGACTTTC. This sequence encodes CSAREGAGANVLTF.

This clonotype was seen repeatedly, ten times or more. CDR3 in DNA: TGCGCCAGCAGCTTGTGGCCGTCCAGCGGCTCTCGCAATGAGCAGTTCTTC. Amino acid sequence: CASSLWPSSGSRNEQFF. The V gene is TRBV5-1, the J gene TRBJ2-1; perhaps TRBD2 as D (5 bases). V was pared by 1 base and J by 6 bases, with 20 bases between. The CDR3 contains 17 residues. CDR1 is SGHRS, CDR2 YFSETQ, per germline.

This clonotype has only a few counts. The chain is built from TRBV7-3 and TRBJ2-1; 9 positions agree with TRBD2. Germline V gene lookup returns CDR1 SGHTA and CDR2 FQGTGA. V shed 5 bases and J 6 bases; nucleotides not matched to a gene: 8. The CDR3 runs to 15 residues. The CDR3 loop is CASSPLAGVGNEQFF. The CDR3 bases are TGTGCCAGCAGCCCCTTAGCGGGAGTAGGCAATGAGCAGTTCTTC.

Ten or more counts support this clonotype. The chain is built from TRBV30 and TRBJ2-2; 9 bases align to TRBD1. Trimming at V came to 2 bases and at J to 5 bases, leaving 9 bases not matched to a gene. Per germline, CDR1 GTSNPN and CDR2 SVGIG (reference sequence). CDR3 length equals 16 residues. The CDR3 protein is CAWSSTRDRATGELFF. CDR3 DNA: TGTGCCTGGAGTTCCACCCGGGACAGGGCGACCGGGGAGCTGTTTTTT. Full variable domain (missing parts from reference TRBV30 and TRBJ2-2): SQTIHQWPATLVQPVGSPLSLECTVEGTSNPNLYWYRQAAGRGLQLLFYSVGIGQISSEVPQNLSASRPQDRQFILSSKKLLLSDSGFYLCAWSSTRDRATGELFFGEGSRLTVL.

In its sample, this clonotype was seen many times. Here the CDR3 DNA reads TGCGCCAGCAGTCGACTAGCGGAGTTCAATGAGCAGTTCTTC. It specifies CASSRLAEFNEQFF. The V gene is TRBV5-1, the J gene TRBJ2-1, with 9 nucleotides matching TRBD2. Germline-derived CDR1 and CDR2 are SGHRS and YFSETQ. CDR3 length: 14 amino acids. V dropped 5 bases and J dropped 6; count of bases not matched to a gene: 6. The full variable domain, rest sourced from reference TRBV5-1 and TRBJ2-1, is KAGVTQTPRYLIKTRGQQVTLSCSPISGHRSVSWYQQTPGQGLQFLFEYFSETQRNKGNFPGRFSGRQFSNSRSEMNVSTLELGDSALYLCASSRLAEFNEQFFGPGTRLTVL.

This clonotype was recorded at least ten times. CDR3 sequence reads: CASSLAARNHGYTF. In nucleotides, the CDR3 is TGTGCCAGCAGCTTAGCGGCGAGAAACCATGGCTACACCTTC. The V and J genes are TRBV7-2 and TRBJ1-2; D gene uncertain. The V gene lost 0 bases and the J gene lost 6 bases, with 11 bases spanning the gap. Germline V CDR1 and CDR2: SGHTA, FQGNSA. The CDR3 is made up of 14 amino acids. The full variable domain, with the rest looked up from reference TRBV7-2 and TRBJ1-2, is GAGVSQSPSNKVTEKGKDVELRCDPISGHTALYWYRQSLGQGLEFLIYFQGNSAPDKSGLPSDRFSAERTGGSVSTLTIQRTQQEDSAVYLCASSLAARNHGYTFGSGTRLTVV.

In its sample, this clonotype was seen many times. V gene TRBV18 combines with J gene TRBJ2-7; TRBD1 might be the D (5 bases). This CDR3 comprises 14 residues. Trimming removed 6 bases from V and 1 base from J, with 13 bases in between. CDR1 KGHSH and CDR2 LQKENI come from the germline V gene. This CDR3 reads CASSQTAGSYEQYF. The CDR3 DNA follows: TGTGCCAGCTCCCAAACGGCAGGGTCCTACGAGCAGTACTTC.

Details on this clonotype: Possible read error: a much larger clone is one base away. The chain couples TRBV18 to TRBJ2-3, with no clear D. The germline V gene has CDR1 KGHSH and CDR2 LQKENI. V lost 0 bases and J 1 base, leaving 8 bases between the germline ends. This CDR3 is 15 amino acids long. The DNA of the CDR3 is TGTGCCAGCTCACCACCAACATGGGGCACAGATACGCAGTATTTT. Its translation: CASSPPTWGTDTQYF.

This clonotype has at least ten counts. V and J are TRBV7-2 and TRBJ2-3; the match to TRBD1 covers 9 bases. The J segment lost 0 bases and the V segment lost 5 bases, leaving 3 bases of the junction unmatched. The CDR3 runs 15 residues. Germline values: CDR1 SGHTA, CDR2 FQGNSA. CDR3 DNA sequence: TGTGCCAGCAGCCCGGGACAGGGAAGCACAGATACGCAGTATTTT. Translation gives CASSPGQGSTDTQYF.

As concerns this clonotype: It may be a read error: a sequence one base away is much more abundant. DNA for the CDR3: TGTGCCAGCAGTCCCGGGACTAGCGGGAGAACAGATAGGCAGTATTTT. This codes for CASSPGTSGRTDRQYF. The chain carries TRBV6-1 and TRBJ2-3; 14 bases match TRBD2. Germline-derived CDR1 and CDR2 are MNHNS and SASEGT. This CDR3 is built from 16 residues.